A selection of T cell receptor beta chains follows, all from one sample in a study of technical replicates of blood from a few donors. Data came from immunoSEQ multiplex PCR; TCRdb stores just in-frame clones and leaves some out. The data show about 83,000 clones, with roughly 92% seen just once and more than 0.2% held by the top ten. Sequenced material: T cells isolated from PBMCs. The receptors were gathered from a human donor in good health. Both conserved end residues are part of each CDR3. The D gene is left open where the match is weak. Expanded clones get a size class; other rows say once, few or many, or leave the size out.

v_call: TRBV28; clone_size: NA; j_call: TRBJ2-1; d_call: TRBD1; cdr3_nt: TGTGCCAGCAGTTCTCCCCCAAAGACAGGGCCATACAATGAGCAGTTCTTC; cdr3_aa: CASSSPPKTGPYNEQFF
v_call: TRBV7-9; clone_size: NA; j_call: TRBJ2-7; d_call: TRBD1; cdr3_nt: TGTGCCAGCAGCTTAGTATTGACAGGGGGGTCCTACGAGCAGTACTTC; cdr3_aa: CASSLVLTGGSYEQYF
v_call: TRBV30; clone_size: NA; j_call: TRBJ1-1; d_call: TRBD1; cdr3_nt: TGTGCCTGGAGCCCCGGGACAGGGGGCGTTTTTGACACTGAAGCTTTCTTT; cdr3_aa: CAWSPGTGGVFDTEAFF
v_call: TRBV6-5; clone_size: once; j_call: TRBJ2-3; d_call: NA; cdr3_nt: TGTGCCAGCAGTTCCCGGGACTCTGAAGATACGCAGTATTTT; cdr3_aa: CASSSRDSEDTQYF
v_call: TRBV19; clone_size: NA; j_call: TRBJ1-2; d_call: TRBD1; cdr3_nt: TGTGCCAGTAGTCCGACAGGGGGCATCTATGGCTACACCTTC; cdr3_aa: CASSPTGGIYGYTF
v_call: TRBV5-1; clone_size: NA; j_call: TRBJ2-5; d_call: NA; cdr3_nt: TGCGCCAGCAGCTTTCGAACCCTAGCGTCAGAGACCCAGTACTTC; cdr3_aa: CASSFRTLASETQYF
v_call: TRBV5-1; clone_size: NA; j_call: TRBJ2-7; d_call: NA; cdr3_nt: TGCGCCAGCAGCTTTTTTGGGGACTTCATGGACGAGCAGTACTTC; cdr3_aa: CASSFFGDFMDEQYF
v_call: TRBV4-1; clone_size: NA; j_call: TRBJ2-1; d_call: TRBD2; cdr3_nt: TGCGCCAGCAGCCAAGGCGGGGGCAATGAGCAGTTCTTC; cdr3_aa: CASSQGGGNEQFF
v_call: TRBV7-9; clone_size: once; j_call: TRBJ2-7; d_call: NA; cdr3_nt: TGTGCCAGCAGCCGGAGCTACGAGCAGTACTTC; cdr3_aa: CASSRSYEQYF
v_call: TRBV7-3; clone_size: NA; j_call: TRBJ1-1; d_call: TRBD1; cdr3_nt: TGTGCCAGCAGCAAAAACGGACAGGGAGGGGCTGAAGCTTTCTTT; cdr3_aa: CASSKNGQGGAEAFF
v_call: TRBV19; clone_size: NA; j_call: TRBJ2-7; d_call: TRBD1; cdr3_nt: TGTGCCAGTAGTCCGTCGGACAGGGGGTTTACCTACGAGCAGTACTTC; cdr3_aa: CASSPSDRGFTYEQYF
v_call: TRBV4-1; clone_size: few; j_call: TRBJ1-3; d_call: NA; cdr3_nt: TGCGCCAGCAGCCCTACGGGAAACACCATATATTTT; cdr3_aa: CASSPTGNTIYF
v_call: TRBV6-1; clone_size: NA; j_call: TRBJ2-7; d_call: NA; cdr3_nt: TGTGCCAGCAGTGAAATAAATTACGAGCAGTACTTC; cdr3_aa: CASSEINYEQYF
v_call: TRBV29-1; clone_size: NA; j_call: TRBJ2-2; d_call: NA; cdr3_nt: TGCAGCGTTGTGCGGGGGGACAGTAACACCGGGGAGCTGTTTTTT; cdr3_aa: CSVVRGDSNTGELFF
v_call: TRBV7-3; clone_size: once; j_call: TRBJ1-6; d_call: NA; cdr3_nt: TGTGCCAGCAGCGCACAGGGAGATCGGTCTTCACCCCTCCACTTT; cdr3_aa: CASSAQGDRSSPLHF
v_call: TRBV18; clone_size: NA; j_call: TRBJ2-1; d_call: NA; cdr3_nt: TGTGCCAGCTCACCATATACAGGGTTGAGGAATGAGCAGTTCTTC; cdr3_aa: CASSPYTGLRNEQFF
v_call: TRBV19; clone_size: NA; j_call: TRBJ1-1; d_call: NA; cdr3_nt: TGTGCCAGTACCATAGGGGGCACTGAAGCTTTCTTT; cdr3_aa: CASTIGGTEAFF
v_call: TRBV9; clone_size: NA; j_call: TRBJ2-7; d_call: TRBD2; cdr3_nt: TGTGCCAGCAGCGGGAGAGCGGGGGCGGTCTACGAGCAGTACTTC; cdr3_aa: CASSGRAGAVYEQYF
v_call: TRBV15; clone_size: NA; j_call: TRBJ2-7; d_call: NA; cdr3_nt: TGTGCCACCAGCAGAGAAGGACGTCTGGGAGGTGGGCAGTACTTC; cdr3_aa: CATSREGRLGGGQYF
v_call: TRBV6-5; clone_size: NA; j_call: TRBJ2-7; d_call: TRBD2; cdr3_nt: TGTGCCAGCAGTGCGGGAGTGGTGAGCTCCTACGAGCAGTACTTC; cdr3_aa: CASSAGVVSSYEQYF
v_call: TRBV28; clone_size: NA; j_call: TRBJ1-6; d_call: TRBD1; cdr3_nt: TGTGCCAGCTCAAGACAGGGGAATTCACCCCTCCACTTT; cdr3_aa: CASSRQGNSPLHF
v_call: TRBV28; clone_size: NA; j_call: TRBJ1-5; d_call: TRBD1; cdr3_nt: TGTGCCAGCAGGGACAGGGGGTTTCGTAGCAATCAGCCCCAGCATTTT; cdr3_aa: CASRDRGFRSNQPQHF
v_call: TRBV28; clone_size: NA; j_call: TRBJ2-3; d_call: NA; cdr3_nt: TGTGCCAGCAGTAAGGACTACACAGATACGCAGTATTTT; cdr3_aa: CASSKDYTDTQYF
v_call: TRBV6-5; clone_size: NA; j_call: TRBJ1-2; d_call: NA; cdr3_nt: TGTGCCAGCAGTTACGGCACCACTAACTATGGCTACACCTTC; cdr3_aa: CASSYGTTNYGYTF
v_call: TRBV11-3; clone_size: NA; j_call: TRBJ1-2; d_call: NA; cdr3_nt: TGTGCCAGCAGCTTCGGAACAGCCTCTAACTATGGCTACACCTTC; cdr3_aa: CASSFGTASNYGYTF
v_call: TRBV9; clone_size: NA; j_call: TRBJ2-3; d_call: NA; cdr3_nt: TGTGCCAGCAGTTATAGTAGTACAGATACGCAGTATTTT; cdr3_aa: CASSYSSTDTQYF
v_call: TRBV5-6; clone_size: NA; j_call: TRBJ2-7; d_call: NA; cdr3_nt: TGTGCCAGCAGCTGGACCCGATTGGGGGCGGGGGACGAGCAGTACTTC; cdr3_aa: CASSWTRLGAGDEQYF
v_call: TRBV5-8; clone_size: NA; j_call: TRBJ1-6; d_call: NA; cdr3_nt: TGTGCCAGCAGCTGGGCCTTATCACCCCTCCACTTT; cdr3_aa: CASSWALSPLHF
v_call: TRBV2; clone_size: NA; j_call: TRBJ1-4; d_call: NA; cdr3_nt: TGTGTCTCCTTAAGGGAGCATAGGACTGCAACTAATGAAAAACTGTTTTTT; cdr3_aa: CVSLREHRTATNEKLFF
v_call: TRBV5-1; clone_size: few; j_call: TRBJ1-1; d_call: NA; cdr3_nt: TGCGCCAGCAGCTCCGACAGGCAAGAAGCTTTCTTT; cdr3_aa: CASSSDRQEAFF
v_call: TRBV5-1; clone_size: NA; j_call: TRBJ1-6; d_call: TRBD1; cdr3_nt: TGCGCCAGCAGCTTAGGCCAGGGGGAATCACCCCTCCACTTT; cdr3_aa: CASSLGQGESPLHF
v_call: TRBV4-1; clone_size: NA; j_call: TRBJ2-5; d_call: TRBD2; cdr3_nt: TGCGCCAGCAGCCAATTAACGGGACTAGCGGGGGGCCAAGAGACCCAGTACTTC; cdr3_aa: CASSQLTGLAGGQETQYF
v_call: TRBV4-1; clone_size: NA; j_call: TRBJ1-1; d_call: NA; cdr3_nt: TGCGCCAGCAGCCAAGCTCCGGTCAACACTGAAGCTTTCTTT; cdr3_aa: CASSQAPVNTEAFF
v_call: TRBV30; clone_size: NA; j_call: TRBJ2-2; d_call: NA; cdr3_nt: TGTGCCTGGAGTGTATATGGAGGCAGCACCGGGGAGCTGTTTTTT; cdr3_aa: CAWSVYGGSTGELFF
v_call: TRBV19; clone_size: NA; j_call: TRBJ1-3; d_call: TRBD1; cdr3_nt: TGTGCCAGTAGTACGGGCTCGCAGGGGGCCGTATCTGGAAACACCATATATTTT; cdr3_aa: CASSTGSQGAVSGNTIYF
v_call: TRBV4-1; clone_size: NA; j_call: TRBJ1-4; d_call: TRBD1; cdr3_nt: TGCGCCAGCAGCCCACAGGGGGCGGGTGAAAAACTGTTTTTT; cdr3_aa: CASSPQGAGEKLFF
v_call: TRBV5-1; clone_size: once; j_call: TRBJ2-7; d_call: TRBD1; cdr3_nt: TGCGCCAGCAGCGCTGACAGGGACTCCTACGAGCAGTACTTC; cdr3_aa: CASSADRDSYEQYF
v_call: TRBV4-2; clone_size: NA; j_call: TRBJ2-5; d_call: TRBD2; cdr3_nt: TGTGCCGCCGGGACTAGCGGGGGGGAGGAGACCCAGTACTTC; cdr3_aa: CAAGTSGGEETQYF
v_call: TRBV5-4; clone_size: NA; j_call: TRBJ1-2; d_call: TRBD1; cdr3_nt: TGTGCCAGCAGCTCCGCCGGGACAGGGTTTACCTATGGCTACACCTTC; cdr3_aa: CASSSAGTGFTYGYTF
v_call: TRBV5-1; clone_size: NA; j_call: TRBJ1-2; d_call: TRBD1; cdr3_nt: TGCGCCAGCAGCCCAAGTCCTCGGACAGGGGGCGATGGCTACACCTTC; cdr3_aa: CASSPSPRTGGDGYTF
v_call: TRBV28; clone_size: NA; j_call: TRBJ1-5; d_call: TRBD1; cdr3_nt: TGTGCCAGCAGTTTACCTGGGACAGGGGAGGACAATCAGCCCCAGCATTTT; cdr3_aa: CASSLPGTGEDNQPQHF
v_call: TRBV30; clone_size: NA; j_call: TRBJ1-2; d_call: TRBD1; cdr3_nt: TGTGCCTGGATTTCGGGACAGCTATATGGCTACACCTTC; cdr3_aa: CAWISGQLYGYTF
v_call: TRBV4-1; clone_size: NA; j_call: TRBJ2-3; d_call: TRBD1; cdr3_nt: TGCGCCAGCAGCCAAGATCAGGGGGCGCTGAACACAGATACGCAGTATTTT; cdr3_aa: CASSQDQGALNTDTQYF
v_call: TRBV5-1; clone_size: NA; j_call: TRBJ2-5; d_call: NA; cdr3_nt: TGCGCCAGCAGCTTCGGGCGGGCCTGGAACTTC; cdr3_aa: CASSFGRAWNF
v_call: TRBV19; clone_size: NA; j_call: TRBJ2-2; d_call: TRBD2; cdr3_nt: TGTGCCAGTAGTATACTAGCGGGGGCGAACACCGGGGAGCTGTTTTTT; cdr3_aa: CASSILAGANTGELFF
v_call: TRBV5-6; clone_size: once; j_call: TRBJ2-2; d_call: NA; cdr3_nt: TGTGCCAGCAGCTTGCCTAGCGCGAACACCGGGGAGCTGTTTTTT; cdr3_aa: CASSLPSANTGELFF
v_call: TRBV27; clone_size: NA; j_call: TRBJ2-7; d_call: NA; cdr3_nt: TGTGCCAGCAGTTCCCCGGGAAACGAGCAGTACTTC; cdr3_aa: CASSSPGNEQYF
v_call: TRBV10-2; clone_size: NA; j_call: TRBJ2-6; d_call: NA; cdr3_nt: TGCGCCAGCAGTGAGATATTTGGGGCCAACGTCCTGACTTTC; cdr3_aa: CASSEIFGANVLTF
v_call: TRBV2; clone_size: NA; j_call: TRBJ2-5; d_call: TRBD1; cdr3_nt: TGTGCCAGCAGTGGAACCGGGACAGAACTTGGGGAGACCCAGTACTTC; cdr3_aa: CASSGTGTELGETQYF
v_call: TRBV7-9; clone_size: NA; j_call: TRBJ2-5; d_call: NA; cdr3_nt: TGTGCCAGCAGCTCAGATAGGGGGACCCAGTACTTC; cdr3_aa: CASSSDRGTQYF
v_call: TRBV2; clone_size: NA; j_call: TRBJ2-7; d_call: NA; cdr3_nt: TGTGCCAGCAGCCCCATGGGCCCGCAGTACTTC; cdr3_aa: CASSPMGPQYF
v_call: TRBV6-5; clone_size: NA; j_call: TRBJ1-1; d_call: NA; cdr3_nt: TGTGCCAGCAGTTACTCATTGACAGCGAACACTGAAGCTTTCTTT; cdr3_aa: CASSYSLTANTEAFF
v_call: TRBV11-3; clone_size: NA; j_call: TRBJ2-7; d_call: NA; cdr3_nt: TGTGCCAGCAGCTTAGTGCTGCTACCAATTTACGAGCAGTACTTC; cdr3_aa: CASSLVLLPIYEQYF
v_call: TRBV30; clone_size: NA; j_call: TRBJ1-2; d_call: NA; cdr3_nt: TGTGCCTGGAGTACTTACTATGGCTACACCTTC; cdr3_aa: CAWSTYYGYTF
v_call: TRBV7-9; clone_size: NA; j_call: TRBJ1-1; d_call: NA; cdr3_nt: TGTGCCAGCAGCTTAGCACAGGGTATGAACACTGAAGCTTTCTTT; cdr3_aa: CASSLAQGMNTEAFF
v_call: TRBV4-2; clone_size: NA; j_call: TRBJ2-6; d_call: NA; cdr3_nt: TGTGCCAGCAGCCAGCGTGCTTCTGGGGCCAACGTCCTGACTTTC; cdr3_aa: CASSQRASGANVLTF
v_call: TRBV25-1; clone_size: few; j_call: TRBJ1-2; d_call: NA; cdr3_nt: TGTGCCAGCAGTGGTAGAGGCTATGGCTACACCTTC; cdr3_aa: CASSGRGYGYTF